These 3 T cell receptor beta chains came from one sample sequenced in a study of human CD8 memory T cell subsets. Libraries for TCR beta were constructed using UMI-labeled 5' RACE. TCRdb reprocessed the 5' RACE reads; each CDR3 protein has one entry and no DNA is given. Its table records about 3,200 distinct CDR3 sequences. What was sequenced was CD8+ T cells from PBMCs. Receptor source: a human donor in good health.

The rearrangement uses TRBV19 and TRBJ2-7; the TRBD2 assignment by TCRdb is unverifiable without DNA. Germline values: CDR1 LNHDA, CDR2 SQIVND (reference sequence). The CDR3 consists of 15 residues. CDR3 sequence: CASSMVGGVVYEQYF.

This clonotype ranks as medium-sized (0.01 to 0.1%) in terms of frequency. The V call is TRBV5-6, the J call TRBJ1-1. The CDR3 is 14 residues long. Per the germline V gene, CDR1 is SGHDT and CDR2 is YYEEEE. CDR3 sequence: CASSLPDMNTEAFF.

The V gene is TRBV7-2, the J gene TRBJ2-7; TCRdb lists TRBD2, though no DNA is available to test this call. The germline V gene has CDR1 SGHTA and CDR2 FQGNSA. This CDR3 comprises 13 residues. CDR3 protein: CASSSPGLYEQYF.